The present entry profiles one T cell receptor beta chain with its context. Its antigen specificity is not known. Base qualities were left out, and no much larger clone turns up one base away. Each collaborating institution followed its own protocols to collect whole blood in K2EDTA tubes. For TCRbeta analysis, collaborator samples were shipped as frozen whole blood, as isolated PBMCs, or as DNA extracted from either sample type. The data derive from a study of blood T cell repertoires in COVID-19 (dated by TCRdb to 2018 to 2021). Looking at the study overall: The collaborator samples originated in the United States, Italy and Spain and spanned the acute and convalescent phases of COVID-19. The prospective study material was composed of cDNA or gDNA derived from T cells, B-cell-depleted T cells, or PBMCs. Subjects who had been exposed to COVID-19, were actively infected with it, or had recovered from it provided the deeply sampled blood TCRbeta repertoires that made up the dataset. A freely available public database, intended as a resource for researchers studying the immune response to SARS-CoV-2, is where the repertoires were released. The samples were drawn from the first 160 participants of the ongoing ImmuneRACE study and from 1,200 or so subjects provided by 6 global collaborators. Sample metadata almost always included a de-identified subject ID, COVID-19 status, age in years and sex. Where HLA class I and class II types were available, the types were taken from metadata supplied by the sample provider, not from assay-based typing. Overall study results and their limits: Clinical and demographic metadata were provided uncurated, with the amount varying by source and participant.

TCRbeta CDR3 regions were amplified from genomic DNA using the immunoSEQ Assay, a bias-controlled multiplex PCR. Processing in the source paper ran as follows. Within the assay, amplification of reference gene primers was used to estimate how many nucleated cells each sample contained. To quantify the absolute abundance of each unique TCRbeta CDR3 rearrangement, sequence reads were collapsed and filtered. Productive Simpson clonality was computed per sample as the square root of Simpson's diversity index over productive rearrangements. TCRdb stores this immuneACCESS table with in-frame sequences only. Part of the clones is absent; in the studies checked, under half of the shortfall reflects unresolved V genes, and no reason is known for the rest. Clone size and the V and J calls come from that table; the DNA yielded D and trimming. The sample records roughly 120,000 clones, 90% of which are singletons. Approximately 4.3% of the sample belongs to the ten largest clones.

The sample was peripheral blood. This clonotype originated in a woman aged 45-60 years with acute or convalescent COVID-19.

The CDR3 loop reads CAWSVQATEYSNQPQHF. The DNA sequence follows: TGTGCCTGGAGTGTACAGGCGACAGAGTATAGCAATCAGCCCCAGCATTTT. This chain joins TRBV30 to TRBJ1-5; TRBD1 is perhaps the D gene, given 5 matching bases. For CDR1 and CDR2, the germline V gene (reference sequence) lists GTSNPN and SVGIG. The CDR3 measures 17 amino acids from cysteine to phenylalanine. Only the CDR3 region is kept as DNA, spanning 51 bases read in frame from base 1. The trim is 0 bases for V and 0 bases for J, with a gap of 15 bases between the germline ends.